The 28 T cell receptor beta chains below all came from one sample that was sequenced in a study of blood T cell repertoires in COVID-19. Using immunoSEQ multiplex PCR, the repertoire was profiled, and TCRdb retains in-frame clones only, with some absent. The table shows about 160,000 clones, with about 80% occurring only once. Sequencing was done on a sample of peripheral blood. The receptors here all came from a woman at least 80 years old with acute or convalescent COVID-19.

J is TRBJ2-2 and V is TRBV3-1 (or the pseudogene TRBV3-2); 10 nucleotides agree with TRBD2. The V and J ends lost 1 base and 3 bases, in that order; junction bases with no gene match: 8. The germline CDR1 and CDR2 sequences are LGHDT and YNNKEL (reference sequence). This CDR3 has 18 amino acids. This CDR3 is CASSQGRSGRADTGELFF. The CDR3 DNA is TGTGCCAGCAGCCAAGGAAGAAGCGGGAGGGCCGACACCGGGGAGCTGTTTTTT.

The rearrangement uses TRBV6-1 and TRBJ2-4, with D perhaps matching TRBD2 (5 bases). The CDR3 spans 16 residues. V lost 1 base to trimming and J lost 3 bases, with 13 bases between them. CDR1 MNHNS and CDR2 SASEGT come from the germline V gene. The CDR3 is CASSEDVRTFKNIQYF. In DNA, the CDR3 is TGTGCCAGCAGTGAAGATGTTAGGACTTTCAAAAACATTCAGTACTTC.

A few counts support this clone. The chain recombines TRBV14 with TRBJ1-1, with D hard to call. Looked up from germline, CDR1 is SGHDN and CDR2 is FVKESK. The CDR3 length is 12 residues. V was shortened by 4 bases and J by 5 bases, with 8 bases between the two germline ends. In DNA, the CDR3 is TGTGCCAGCAGCCGAGGATCGACTGAAGCTTTCTTT. This translates into CASSRGSTEAFF.

The chain has TRBV27 and TRBJ2-5; 8 positions match TRBD1. Trimming cost V 6 bases and J 3 bases; bases outside gene matches: 12. CDR1 is MNHEY, CDR2 SMNVEV, per germline (reference sequence). The CDR3 spans 16 residues. CDR3 residues: CASSLKDRDPKETQYF. For the CDR3, the DNA is TGTGCCAGCAGCCTGAAGGACAGGGACCCCAAAGAGACCCAGTACTTC.

The chain carries TRBV3-1 (or the pseudogene TRBV3-2) and TRBJ2-7; tentative D call: TRBD1 (6 bases). Germline values: CDR1 LGHDT, CDR2 YNNKEL (reference sequence). The CDR3 consists of 13 residues. Trimming removed 1 base from V and 6 bases from J, with 10 bases in between. The DNA of the CDR3 is TGTGCCAGCAGCCAAGCACAGGGAGTCGAGCAGTACTTC. As protein: CASSQAQGVEQYF.

The J gene is TRBJ1-6, the V gene TRBV15; 9 bases align to TRBD1. CDR3 size: 14 residues. Germline values: CDR1 LNHNV, CDR2 YYDKDF (reference sequence). V was clipped by 1 base and J by 9 bases; unmatched bases: 1. CDR3 DNA sequence: TGTGCCACCAGCAGAGTGACAGGGGGTTCACCCCTCCACTTT. This translates into CATSRVTGGSPLHF. Full variable domain (rest looked up from reference TRBV15 and TRBJ1-6): DAMVIQNPRYQVTQFGKPVTLSCSQTLNHNVMYWYQQKSSQAPKLLFHYYDKDFNNEADTPDNFQSRRPNTSFCFLDIRSPGLGDTAMYLCATSRVTGGSPLHFGNGTRLTVT.

This rearrangement joins TRBV9 to TRBJ2-1; 10 positions agree with TRBD2. Germline trimming cut 4 bases from V and 8 bases from J; bases unmatched to any gene: 15. The CDR3 has 17 amino acids. Germline lookup yields CDR1 SGDLS and CDR2 YYNGEE. The CDR3 coding sequence is TGTGCCAGCAGCCCCCCCCAAGCTAGCGGGAGCGGCCATGAGCAGTTCTTC. Protein: CASSPPQASGSGHEQFF.

V gene TRBV7-2 combines with J gene TRBJ1-5; D remains ambiguous. Germline CDR1 and CDR2: SGHTA and FQGNSA. The CDR3 is 14 amino acids. The V end was cut by 2 bases, the J end by 0 bases, with 5 bases between. The CDR3 DNA is TGTGCCAGCAGCTTACTTTATAGCAATCAGCCCCAGCATTTT. Translated: CASSLLYSNQPQHF.

This clone was counted a single time. V gene TRBV28 combines with J gene TRBJ1-6, with D tentatively TRBD1 (5 bases). From germline, CDR1 is MDHEN and CDR2 SYDVKM. This CDR3 has 15 amino acids. Trimming pared 3 bases from V and 7 bases from J, leaving 13 bases between. CDR3 loop: CASSFLRVRNSPLHF. DNA of the CDR3: TGTGCCAGCAGTTTCCTCAGGGTACGAAATTCACCCCTCCACTTT.

The chain recombines TRBV6-5 with TRBJ1-3, with TRBD1 identical over 7 bases. After removal of 4 bases from V and 4 bases from J, the junction contained 4 bases not matched to a gene. CDR3 size: 14 residues. Germline assignment: CDR1 MNHEY and CDR2 SVGAGI. CDR3 amino acids: CASSSTGAGNTIYF. CDR3 DNA: TGTGCCAGCAGTTCAACAGGGGCCGGAAACACCATATATTTT.

The gene calls are TRBV10-3 and TRBJ2-3, with D possibly being TRBD2 (5 bases). This CDR3 is built from 17 residues. Germline V gene sequence: CDR1 ENHRY, CDR2 SYGVKD. V gave up 3 bases and J gave up 3 bases, with 19 bases separating them. The CDR3 region is CAISELGEGRGTDTQYF. The CDR3 DNA reads as TGTGCCATCAGTGAACTCGGAGAAGGCCGGGGAACAGATACGCAGTATTTT.

The J gene is TRBJ1-1, the V gene TRBV6-6, with 7 bases identical to TRBD1. The CDR3 sequence is 14 residues long. The V gene's germline CDR1 is MNHNY and CDR2 SVGAGI (reference sequence). J gave up 6 bases and V 2 bases, and 6 bases lay outside the gene matches. The CDR3 loop is CASSYDREGAEAFF. Here the CDR3 DNA reads TGTGCCAGCAGTTACGACAGGGAAGGTGCTGAAGCTTTCTTT.

This clone appeared a few times. V is TRBV7-4 and J is TRBJ2-5; D not resolved. This CDR3 region has 14 residues. The germline V and J ends were trimmed by 3 bases and 0 bases, with 8 bases remaining between them. CDR1 is SGHVT and CDR2 is SQSDAQ in the germline V gene. CDR3: CASSFLLDQETQYF. As DNA, the CDR3 is TGTGCCAGCAGCTTTCTACTGGACCAAGAGACCCAGTACTTC.

This sequence joins TRBV27 and TRBJ1-5, with D possibly being TRBD1 (5 bases). V lost 5 bases and J lost 7, with 18 bases in between. The CDR3 consists of 15 residues. The germline V gene encodes CDR1 MNHEY and CDR2 SMNVEV (reference sequence). The CDR3, as DNA: TGTGCCAGCAGTCCCATCAGGGTGATAAGCCAGCCCCAGCATTTT. It codes for CASSPIRVISQPQHF.

The J gene is TRBJ1-1, the V gene TRBV5-1; TRBD1 matches at 9 bases. The CDR3 consists of 14 residues. V lost 3 bases to trimming and J lost 7 bases; unmatched junction nucleotides: 7. Germline values: CDR1 SGHRS, CDR2 YFSETQ. The CDR3 loop reads CASSSLDRGNEAFF. The CDR3 coding sequence is TGCGCCAGCAGCTCGCTGGACAGGGGAAATGAAGCTTTCTTT.

The gene calls are TRBV19 and TRBJ2-2; 8 bases line up with TRBD2. Unmatched junction bases numbered 4, after V lost 0 bases and J lost 1 base. Germline-derived CDR1 and CDR2 are LNHDA and SQIVND (reference sequence). This CDR3 is built from 17 residues. The CDR3 region has the DNA TGTGCCAGTAGTATAGAGGGGACTAGTGTGAACACCGGGGAGCTGTTTTTT. It codes for CASSIEGTSVNTGELFF.

V and J are TRBV10-3 and TRBJ1-2; 10 bases align to TRBD1. The germline V gene encodes CDR1 ENHRY and CDR2 SYGVKD. V lost 7 bases, J lost 7 bases, and 6 bases stayed unmatched. The CDR3 has 13 residues. This CDR3 is CAIKSGQGSGYTF. CDR3 nucleotide sequence: TGTGCCATCAAATCGGGACAGGGGAGTGGCTACACCTTC.

This clone was seen only a few times. The V and J genes are TRBV9 and TRBJ1-1; 9 nucleotides line up with TRBD1. The CDR3 length is 15 residues. Germline CDR1 reads SGDLS; CDR2 reads YYNGEE. The ends lost 0 bases at V and 3 bases at J; junction bases unmatched: 3. In DNA form, the CDR3 reads TGTGCCAGCAGCGTAGTAGGGACAGGGCACACTGAAGCTTTCTTT. As protein: CASSVVGTGHTEAFF.

The J gene is TRBJ1-6, the V gene TRBV7-9; 9 positions match TRBD1. Germline V gene lookup returns CDR1 SEHNR and CDR2 FQNEAQ (reference sequence). The CDR3 has 13 amino acids. V lost 8 bases to trimming and J lost 8 bases; unmatched junction nucleotides: 4. As DNA, the CDR3 is TGTGCCAGCCGGACAGGGGCTCATTCACCCCTCCACTTT. Its translation: CASRTGAHSPLHF.

The V call is TRBV7-8, the J call TRBJ2-1; 7 bases fit TRBD2. With 5 bases clipped from V and 6 bases from J, the junction kept 13 bases outside the gene matches. The CDR3 has 16 amino acids. Germline V gene data show CDR1 as SGHVS and CDR2 as FQNEAQ. The CDR3 region is CASSSYRAGGFNEQFF. CDR3 bases: TGTGCCAGCAGCAGTTACCGGGCCGGGGGGTTCAATGAGCAGTTCTTC.

This chain links TRBV7-6 with TRBJ1-6, with D unclear. The germline CDR1 and CDR2 sequences are SGHVS and FNYEAQ. V was clipped by 1 base and J by 10 bases, with 11 bases between them. The CDR3 is made up of 14 amino acids. CDR3 nucleotides: TGTGCCAGCAGCTTAGGTCCCCTGTTGTCACCCCTCCACTTT. Its protein product is CASSLGPLLSPLHF.

The chain joins TRBV30 to TRBJ1-3, with 8 bases aligning to TRBD1. The V and J ends lost 8 bases and 4 bases, in that order; junction bases with no gene match: 7. The V gene's germline CDR1 is GTSNPN and CDR2 SVGIG (reference sequence). This CDR3 is built from 13 residues. In DNA form, the CDR3 reads TGTGCCGGGCAACAGGGGGGAGGAAACACCATATATTTT. Translating gives CAGQQGGGNTIYF.

This clone was counted only a few times. The chain combines TRBV30 with TRBJ2-3, with a weak D call TRBD2 (6 bases). V was clipped by 3 bases and J by 6 bases, with 22 bases between them. The CDR3 sequence is 16 residues long. Germline CDR1 reads GTSNPN; CDR2 reads SVGIG (reference sequence). The CDR3 DNA follows: TGTGCCTGGAGGGTTAGCGGCTCCGGTTCACGGGATACGCAGTATTTT. It translates to CAWRVSGSGSRDTQYF.

This clone has just a few counts. V is TRBV25-1 and J is TRBJ1-2; D may be TRBD1 (6 bases). V lost 5 bases and J 2 bases, leaving 6 bases between the germline ends. Germline CDR1 MGHDK, CDR2 SYGVNS. The CDR3 runs 12 residues. The CDR3 coding sequence is TGTGCCAGCAGTCAGGGGAACTATGGCTACACCTTC. Protein: CASSQGNYGYTF.

This chain uses TRBV5-1 with TRBJ1-2; TRBD1 is a possible D gene (5 bases). The CDR3 sequence is 15 residues long. Germline-derived CDR1 and CDR2 are SGHRS and YFSETQ. The V end lost 1 base, the J end lost 6 bases, and 16 bases lay between the germline ends. In nucleotides, the CDR3 is TGCGCCAGCAGCTTGATTTTAGGGGCATATGATGGCTACACCTTC. Its protein product is CASSLILGAYDGYTF.

The CDR3 reads CASRVGLAGQETQYF. The CDR3 nucleotides read TGTGCCAGCAGAGTAGGACTAGCGGGGCAAGAGACCCAGTACTTC. J is TRBJ2-5 and V is TRBV2, with 12 positions matching TRBD2. Looked up from germline, CDR1 is SNHLY and CDR2 is FYNNEI. V shed 6 bases, J shed 2 bases, and the junction held 4 bases outside the gene matches. This CDR3 spans 15 amino acids.

This clone turned up a few times. The rearrangement links TRBV7-2 to TRBJ2-3; D is perhaps TRBD2 (6 bases). Germline V gene lookup returns CDR1 SGHTA and CDR2 FQGNSA. This CDR3 contains 13 residues. Trimming removed 1 base from V and 9 bases from J, with 11 bases in between. CDR3 protein: CASSLERGGTQYF. CDR3 nucleotides: TGTGCCAGCAGCTTAGAACGGGGAGGCACGCAGTATTTT.

The chain combines TRBV5-6 with TRBJ2-7, with 10 bases that match TRBD1. Looked up from germline, CDR1 is SGHDT and CDR2 is YYEEEE. The CDR3 contains 15 residues. With 3 bases clipped from V and 4 bases from J, the junction kept 7 bases outside the gene matches. DNA for the CDR3: TGTGCCAGCAGCTCCCTGGGACAGGGGTGGTACGAGCAGTACTTC. Its translation is CASSSLGQGWYEQYF.